This T cell receptor (beta chain) appears in the sequencing data of a study of CD8+CD57+ T cells in acquired aplastic anemia. Whole-study context: The average for DNA from sorted CD4+ and CD8+ cells was around 3.4 ug. Notes on the study in general: Patients had twenty-nine CD8+ CDR3 sequences in common with controls (the shared set).

This CDR3 comprises 17 residues. The V gene's germline CDR1 is SGHAT and CDR2 FQNNGV. On this clonotype: Its specificity is unknown. Germline is not matched at one junction end, which may reflect a read error.

The sequenced patients had an expansion of CD8+CD57+ cells seen by flow cytometry. Every patient had severe acquired aplastic anemia. No patient had been given any therapy when blood was sampled. Using genomic DNA as the template, TCR beta VDJ and CDR3 profiling was carried out. TCRdb used MiXCR to reprocess the reads, holding one entry per CDR3 protein. The sample gives about 160,000 distinct CDR3 sequences, about 45% of which show up once; about 3% is in the top ten. This TCR was sampled from a human donor with aplastic anemia. This chain links TRBV11-2 with TRBJ2-5; 11 bases fit TRBD2. Material for sequencing was sorted CD4+, CD8+, or CD8+CD57+ T cells (not recorded which) from PBMCs. The CDR3 nucleotides read TGCGCCAGCAGCCCGGGACTAGCGGCCCTGTCCGCAGAGACCCAGTACTTC. Amino acids: CASSPGLAALSAETQYF.